One sample yielded the 3 T cell receptor beta chains listed below, sequenced in a study of identical twins. MiXCR was run by TCRdb on the 5' RACE reads, yielding one entry per CDR3 protein. The sample yields about 240,000 distinct CDR3 sequences, around 7.6% seen once. Another study also made use of these data, one on yellow fever vaccine responses in identical twins.

The sequenced sample consisted of CD8+ T cells sorted from blood. These receptors were obtained from a woman between 18 and 29 years old in good health.

The V call is TRBV28, the J call TRBJ2-7; either TRBD1 or TRBD2 may fit D (6 bases each). The CDR3 sequence is 14 residues long. Looked up from germline, CDR1 is MDHEN and CDR2 is SYDVKM. The V end lost 7 bases, the J end lost 7 bases, and 20 bases lay between the germline ends. CDR3 sequence: CASTRRGAFGEQYV. The CDR3 nucleotides read TGTGCCAGCACTAGAAGGGGGGCTTTCGGAGAGCAGTACGTC.

This clonotype was seen ten or more times. The rearrangement joins TRBV21-1 to TRBJ2-7; TRBD2 was called by the table and not checked on the DNA. TRBV21-1 is annotated as a pseudogene. This CDR3 has 16 residues. Written as DNA, the CDR3 is TGTGCCAGCAGCACCCCAATAGCGGATGACACCTACGAGCAGTACTTC. Amino acids: CASSTPIADDTYEQYF.

This chain connects TRBV2 to TRBJ2-5, with 10 nucleotides matching TRBD2. After removal of 4 bases from V and 5 bases from J, the junction contained 10 bases not matched to a gene. The germline CDR1 and CDR2 sequences are SNHLY and FYNNEI. The CDR3 contains 16 residues. CDR3 residues: CASSGASGSMEETQYF. CDR3 DNA sequence: TGTGCCAGCAGTGGGGCTAGCGGGAGTATGGAGGAGACCCAGTACTTC.